The sample holds a few counts of the clone carrying this TCR beta chain. Antigen specificity is unknown. This CDR3 has 13 residues. Germline assignment: CDR1 LNHDA and CDR2 SQIVND (reference sequence). V lost 11 bases and J lost 0, with 8 bases in between. This sample stems from a study of response to subunit inactivated influenza vaccine. Broader study findings: Researchers suggested that each seasonal influenza vaccination recruits few new T cells.

TCRdb called the RT-PCR reads again in MiXCR, with one record for every CDR3 protein. The sample shows 500,000 to 650,000 distinct CDR3 sequences, 7.5% to 8.5% of them seen only once. Sequencing was performed on PBMCs from blood, taken about 24 months after vaccination. The sequence derives from a man aged 45-69 years who received an inactivated influenza vaccine. The genes are TRBV19 and TRBJ2-6, with D uncertain. CDR3 bases: TGTGCCGAGAGGAGCTCTGGGGCCAACGTCCTGACTTTC. This encodes CAERSSGANVLTF.